This T cell receptor (beta chain) was sequenced for a study of CD8 T cells in Susac syndrome. The authors reverse transcribed roughly 0.5 to 1 ug RNA with random hexamers. A single record per CDR3 protein comes from TCRdb applying MiXCR to the immunoSEQ multiplex PCR reads. The sample yields some 110,000 distinct CDR3 sequences, 94% seen once. Trimming removed 1 base at V and 1 base at J, with 7 bases between. This CDR3 has 14 amino acids. In germline, CDR1 is PRHDT, CDR2 FYEKMQ (reference sequence). Sequenced input: CD8+ T cells from PBMCs. This sequence originates from a human donor with Susac syndrome. This chain uses TRBV13 with TRBJ1-1, with D unclear. The CDR3 reads CASSLDAGNTEAFF. The CDR3 bases are TGTGCCAGCAGCTTAGATGCGGGGAACACTGAAGCTTTCTTT. The complete variable domain, with remaining parts taken from reference TRBV13 and TRBJ1-1, reads AAGVIQSPRHLIKEKRETATLKCYPIPRHDTVYWYQQGPGQDPQFLISFYEKMQSDKGSIPDRFSAQQFSDYHSELNMSSLELGDSALYFCASSLDAGNTEAFFGQGTRLTVV.